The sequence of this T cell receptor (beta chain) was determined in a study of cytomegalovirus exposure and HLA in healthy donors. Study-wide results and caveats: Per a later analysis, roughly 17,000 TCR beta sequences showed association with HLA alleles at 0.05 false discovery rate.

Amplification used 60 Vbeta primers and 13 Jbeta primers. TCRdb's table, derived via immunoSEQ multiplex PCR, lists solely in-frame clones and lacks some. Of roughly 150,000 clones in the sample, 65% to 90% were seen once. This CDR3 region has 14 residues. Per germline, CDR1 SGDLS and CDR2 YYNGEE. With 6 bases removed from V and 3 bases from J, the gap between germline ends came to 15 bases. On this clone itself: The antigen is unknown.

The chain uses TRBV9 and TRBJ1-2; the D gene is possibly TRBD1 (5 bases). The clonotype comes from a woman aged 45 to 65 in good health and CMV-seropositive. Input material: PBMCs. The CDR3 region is CASKRGIGDYGYTF. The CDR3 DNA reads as TGTGCCAGCAAGCGGGGCATAGGGGACTATGGCTACACCTTC.